The entry below gives a single TCR beta chain sequence along with its context. The entry originates in a study of shared clonotypes between healthy human individuals. Trimming took off 1 base at V and 5 bases at J, with 20 bases between the two ends. Germline lookup yields CDR1 MGHRA and CDR2 YSYEKL. There are 17 residues in the CDR3. Once extracted for a subset, genomic DNA was divided evenly among several immunoSEQ plates. The data were produced by immunoSEQ multiplex PCR, yet TCRdb's version contains in-frame clones alone and is incomplete. The repertoire holds approximately 2.5 million clones, with over 85% as singletons.

The sequenced sample was naive CD4+ T cells from PBMCs. Subset denoted: CD45RA+ positively selected. The TCR comes from a man aged 18 to 30 in good health. Some clones in this sample may be carry-over from other donors' samples. The chain employs TRBV4-1 and TRBJ2-5; the D call may be TRBD1 or TRBD2 (5 bases each). The CDR3 region has the DNA TGCGCCAGCAGCCAAGCGGGACCCCCAGATAGTCTCGAGACCCAGTACTTC. As protein: CASSQAGPPDSLETQYF.